These 21 T cell receptor beta chains originate from one sample sequenced in a study of PD-L1 blockade in urothelial cancer. Stated time point: pretreatment peripheral blood. Data came from immunoSEQ multiplex PCR; TCRdb stores just in-frame clones and leaves some out. The table has about 95,000 clones, 90% seen once. The sequenced sample was PBMCs, obtained around atezolizumab (anti-PD-L1) treatment. Receptors were obtained from a man in his fifties or sixties with urothelial cancer.

Only one count was recorded for this clone. This sequence joins TRBV14 and TRBJ2-4, with 7 nucleotides matching TRBD1. This CDR3 has 13 residues. Trimming took 7 bases from V and 3 from J; bases not matched to a gene: 3. Germline CDR1 reads SGHDN; CDR2 reads FVKESK. The CDR3 DNA is TGTGCCAGCATAGGGACAGTCAAAAACATTCAGTACTTC. Translation gives CASIGTVKNIQYF.

The chain employs TRBV5-5 and TRBJ2-1; D perhaps matches TRBD1 (6 bases). Trimming cost V 4 bases and J 5 bases, with 19 bases left between them. Germline V lookup: CDR1 SGHKS, CDR2 YYEKEE (reference sequence). The CDR3 runs to 16 residues. CDR3 protein: CASSITGSRVNNEQFF. In nucleotides, the CDR3 is TGTGCCAGCAGCATAACAGGGAGTCGAGTAAACAATGAGCAGTTCTTC.

The CDR3 DNA follows: TGTGCCAGCAGCTCGGACTTAGATACGCAGTATTTT. Its translation is CASSSDLDTQYF. This rearrangement joins TRBV7-3 to TRBJ2-3; possible D gene TRBD2, 5 bases. V was pared by 4 bases and J by 5 bases, with 7 bases between. CDR3 length: 12 residues. Germline V gene sequence: CDR1 SGHTA, CDR2 FQGTGA.

A single count supports this clone. This sequence joins TRBV15 and TRBJ2-5; weak D call: TRBD2 (5 bases). The CDR3 covers 13 residues. The germline V and J ends were trimmed by 1 base and 3 bases, with 6 bases remaining between them. CDR1 and CDR2 (germline): LNHNV, YYDKDF (reference sequence). CDR3 region: CATSRALEETQYF. The DNA for the CDR3 is TGTGCCACCAGCAGAGCACTAGAAGAGACCCAGTACTTC.

The J gene is TRBJ2-7, the V gene TRBV19, with 7 bases identical to TRBD1. The CDR3 consists of 14 residues. CDR1 is LNHDA, CDR2 SQIVND, per germline (reference sequence). After removal of 3 bases from V and 4 bases from J, the junction contained 6 bases not matched to a gene. The CDR3 nucleotides read TGTGCCAGTAGTATTCTTGCAGGGGGATACGAGCAGTACTTC. This encodes CASSILAGGYEQYF.

The CDR3 sequence is CASSQERSGDSYNEQFF. The DNA of the CDR3 is TGTGCCAGCAGCCAAGAGAGAAGCGGGGACTCCTACAATGAGCAGTTCTTC. The chain carries TRBV4-2 and TRBJ2-1, with 7 bases fitting TRBD2. Trimming cost V 0 bases and J 0 bases; bases outside gene matches: 5. CDR1 and CDR2 (germline): LGHNA, YNFKEQ. The length of the CDR3 is 17 residues.

This clone has only one observation. The genes are TRBV19 and TRBJ2-3, with TRBD2 identical over 8 bases. Germline V gene data show CDR1 as LNHDA and CDR2 as SQIVND (reference sequence). The junction had 6 bases not matched to a gene; V was cut back by 3 bases and J by 4 bases. This CDR3 region has 15 residues. CDR3 nucleotides: TGTGCCAGTAGTATGCCGGGGACTAGAGCAGATACGCAGTATTTT. It codes for CASSMPGTRADTQYF.

This clone has more than one count but fewer than ten. The rearrangement uses TRBV6-1 and TRBJ1-2, with 7 bases identical to TRBD1. CDR3 length equals 17 residues. J lost 4 bases, V lost 2 bases, and 13 bases had no gene match. The germline gives CDR1 MNHNS, CDR2 SASEGT. The CDR3 reads CASSERGRGGTGYGYTF. The CDR3, as DNA: TGTGCCAGCAGTGAAAGGGGGCGCGGCGGAACGGGCTATGGCTACACCTTC.

J is TRBJ1-3 and V is TRBV5-1; D uncertain. Germline values: CDR1 SGHRS, CDR2 YFSETQ. The CDR3 loop spans 16 amino acids. The V end lost 4 bases, the J end lost 0 bases, and 14 bases lay between the germline ends. CDR3 amino acids: CASSSIPLSSGNTIYF. The CDR3 nucleotides read TGCGCCAGCAGCAGCATCCCGCTCTCCTCTGGAAACACCATATATTTT. The variable domain in full, with the rest retrieved from reference TRBV5-1 and TRBJ1-3, is KAGVTQTPRYLIKTRGQQVTLSCSPISGHRSVSWYQQTPGQGLQFLFEYFSETQRNKGNFPGRFSGRQFSNSRSEMNVSTLELGDSALYLCASSSIPLSSGNTIYFGEGSWLTVV.

This chain uses TRBV19 with TRBJ1-4, with 9 bases lining up with TRBD1. The CDR3 extends over 17 amino acids. Germline-derived CDR1 and CDR2 are LNHDA and SQIVND (reference sequence). J gave up 0 bases and V 7 bases, and 9 bases lay outside the gene matches. The CDR3 loop is CASTRRQGVATNEKLFF. The CDR3 DNA reads as TGTGCCAGTACCCGGCGACAGGGGGTTGCAACTAATGAAAAACTGTTTTTT.

The chain couples TRBV5-1 to TRBJ2-7, with 11 positions matching TRBD2. The CDR3 runs to 17 residues. The germline gives CDR1 SGHRS, CDR2 YFSETQ. V was pared by 4 bases and J by 0 bases, with 9 bases of the junction left unmatched. In DNA, the CDR3 is TGCGCCAGCAGCCCGTTAGCGGGGGGGCCCCGCTCCTACGAGCAGTACTTC. Translating gives CASSPLAGGPRSYEQYF. Complete variable domain (other parts from reference TRBV5-1 and TRBJ2-7): KAGVTQTPRYLIKTRGQQVTLSCSPISGHRSVSWYQQTPGQGLQFLFEYFSETQRNKGNFPGRFSGRQFSNSRSEMNVSTLELGDSALYLCASSPLAGGPRSYEQYFGPGTRLTVT.

The chain recombines TRBV10-1 with TRBJ2-7, with TRBD1 as a possible D gene (6 bases). The CDR3 is 15 residues long. Trimming removed 4 bases at V and 0 bases at J, with 13 bases between. The germline V gene has CDR1 WNHNN and CDR2 SYGVQD (reference sequence). Here the CDR3 reads CASSGPDRNSYEQYF. The CDR3 coding sequence is TGCGCCAGCAGTGGGCCAGACAGGAACTCCTACGAGCAGTACTTC.

The CDR3, as DNA: TGTGCCAGCAGCCTCGGACAGGCGGCCTACGAGCAGTACTTC. It yields the protein CASSLGQAAYEQYF. V usage is TRBV5-6 and J usage is TRBJ2-7, with TRBD1 matching over 7 bases. J gave up 2 bases and V 4 bases, and 6 bases lay outside the gene matches. The germline gives CDR1 SGHDT, CDR2 YYEEEE. The CDR3 covers 14 residues.

V usage is TRBV7-8 and J usage is TRBJ2-2; 10 nucleotides line up with TRBD1. Germline values: CDR1 SGHVS, CDR2 FQNEAQ. J gave up 8 bases and V 5 bases, and 5 bases lay outside the gene matches. The CDR3 is 14 residues long. CDR3 in DNA: TGTGCCAGCAGCGAGGGACAGGGGTTAGGGGAGCTGTTTTTT. Its protein is CASSEGQGLGELFF.

For the CDR3, the DNA is TGTGCCAGCAGCTTTACAGGTTCCTACGAGCAGTACTTC. Protein: CASSFTGSYEQYF. The chain employs TRBV11-2 and TRBJ2-7; D possibly corresponds to TRBD1 (5 bases). V was trimmed by 3 bases and J by 1 base, leaving 7 bases between them. CDR1 is SGHAT and CDR2 is FQNNGV in the germline V gene. This CDR3 contains 13 residues. The whole variable domain, remainder taken from reference TRBV11-2 and TRBJ2-7, is EAGVAQSPRYKIIEKRQSVAFWCNPISGHATLYWYQQILGQGPKLLIQFQNNGVVDDSQLPKDRFSAERLKGVDSTLKIQPAKLEDSAVYLCASSFTGSYEQYFGPGTRLTVT.

V is TRBV5-4 and J is TRBJ1-2, with D hard to call. V lost 1 base to trimming and J lost 0 bases, with 13 bases between them. Germline V CDR1 and CDR2: SGHNT, YYREEE (reference sequence). This CDR3 is built from 16 residues. In DNA form, the CDR3 reads TGTGCCAGCAGCTTGACCCAGGCCCGCTCTAACTATGGCTACACCTTC. Encoded protein: CASSLTQARSNYGYTF.

The V gene is TRBV2, the J gene TRBJ1-1; D remains unclear. Trimming cost V 1 base and J 3 bases, with 6 bases left between them. The CDR3 contains 13 residues. Germline V gene lookup returns CDR1 SNHLY and CDR2 FYNNEI. The CDR3 spells CASSEGQYTEAFF. Here the CDR3 DNA reads TGTGCCAGCAGTGAAGGGCAGTACACTGAAGCTTTCTTT.

CDR3 sequence reads: CASSPRQGPSTEAFF. For the CDR3, the DNA is TGTGCCAGCAGCCCCCGACAGGGCCCTAGCACTGAAGCTTTCTTT. The chain joins TRBV7-2 to TRBJ1-1; 7 positions match TRBD1. V shed 5 bases, J shed 4 bases, and the junction held 10 bases outside the gene matches. The CDR3 has 15 residues. The germline gives CDR1 SGHTA, CDR2 FQGNSA. Full variable domain (remainder filled in from reference TRBV7-2 and TRBJ1-1): GAGVSQSPSNKVTEKGKDVELRCDPISGHTALYWYRQSLGQGLEFLIYFQGNSAPDKSGLPSDRFSAERTGGSVSTLTIQRTQQEDSAVYLCASSPRQGPSTEAFFGQGTRLTVV.

The genes are TRBV9 and TRBJ2-1; possibly TRBD1 for D (5 bases). V lost 0 bases to trimming and J lost 4 bases, with 14 bases between them. The V gene's germline CDR1 is SGDLS and CDR2 YYNGEE. This CDR3 is 16 amino acids long. CDR3 sequence: CASSVGGRTAYNEQFF. CDR3 coding DNA: TGTGCCAGCAGCGTAGGGGGCCGGACCGCATACAATGAGCAGTTCTTC. Drawing the rest from reference TRBV9 and TRBJ2-1, the complete variable domain is DSGVTQTPKHLITATGQRVTLRCSPRSGDLSVYWYQQSLDQGLQFLIQYYNGEERAKGNILERFSAQQFPDLHSELNLSSLELGDSALYFCASSVGGRTAYNEQFFGPGTRLTVL.

This chain uses TRBV6-5 with TRBJ1-5, with TRBD1 matching over 8 bases. CDR3 size: 15 residues. Germline CDR1 and CDR2: MNHEY and SVGAGI. With V trimmed by 6 bases and J by 3 bases, 7 bases remained unmatched. This CDR3 is CASSRTGLANQPQHF. For the CDR3, the DNA is TGTGCCAGCAGCCGGACAGGGCTGGCCAATCAGCCCCAGCATTTT.

This clone was detected only once. This rearrangement joins TRBV5-1 to TRBJ2-7, with 11 bases fitting TRBD1. V trimming: 5 bases; J trimming: 5 bases; junction bases outside the gene matches: 3. The CDR3 covers 13 residues. Germline V CDR1 and CDR2: SGHRS, YFSETQ. The CDR3 loop reads CASRGQGANEQYF. CDR3 bases: TGCGCCAGCAGAGGACAGGGGGCCAACGAGCAGTACTTC.